Each of the 4 T cell receptor beta chains below was sequenced from the same sample in a study of blood T cells in healthy people across ages. Combining a sample-barcoded 5' primer with a J-beta primer mix, a second PCR ran for roughly 7 to 11 cycles. TCRdb re-called the 5' RACE reads through MiXCR, storing one row per CDR3 protein. The sample has around 900,000 distinct CDR3 sequences, roughly 26% seen once; the top ten hold about 18%. The sequenced sample consisted of blood. The receptors stem from a woman at least 80 years old in good health.

The sample holds many counts of this clonotype. The chain is built from TRBV7-9 and TRBJ2-3, with no clear D. Germline CDR1 and CDR2: SEHNR and FQNEAQ (reference sequence). V lost 0 bases and J lost 6, with 10 bases in between. There are 14 residues in the CDR3. Here the CDR3 DNA reads TGTGCCAGCAGCTTAGCGATACCCCCGGATACGCAGTATTTT. This translates into CASSLAIPPDTQYF.

This clonotype was observed at least ten times. The chain links TRBV7-2 to TRBJ2-7; no clear D gene. The CDR3 totals 14 residues. Trimming stripped 3 bases from V and 0 bases from J, with 9 bases between. CDR1 and CDR2 from the germline V gene are SGHTA and FQGNSA. CDR3 DNA: TGTGCCAGCAGCTTTGGGCCGAGCTCCTACGAGCAGTACTTC. Protein product: CASSFGPSSYEQYF.

This clonotype was counted only a few times. A clone one base away is much larger, so this may be a read error. The V gene is TRBV11-2, the J gene TRBJ2-4; D call uncertain. The germline V and J ends were trimmed by 8 bases and 13 bases, with 18 bases remaining between them. Germline V gene lookup returns CDR1 SGHAT and CDR2 FQNNGV. The CDR3 is made up of 12 amino acids. The CDR3 is CASARRSNEQYF. Here the CDR3 DNA reads TGTGCCAGCGCTCGTAGGTCCAATGAGCAGTACTTC. The variable domain in full, completed from reference TRBV11-2 and TRBJ2-4, reads EAGVAQSPRYKIIEKRQSVAFWCNPISGHATLYWYQQILGQGPKLLIQFQNNGVVDDSQLPKDRFSAERLKGVDSTLKIQPAKLEDSAVYLCASARRSNEQYFGAGTRLSVL.

On this clonotype: A clone one base away is much larger, so this may be a read error. The chain combines TRBV15 with TRBJ2-1; 12 nucleotides agree with TRBD2. The trim removed 5 bases at V and 10 bases at J, leaving 6 bases unmatched. Germline CDR1 LNHNV, CDR2 YYDKDF (reference sequence). The CDR3 consists of 14 residues. CDR3: CATSRGLAGKEQFF. For the CDR3, the DNA is TGTGCCACCAGCCGGGGACTAGCGGGTAAAGAGCAGTTCTTC.